These 21 T cell receptor beta chains originate from one sample sequenced in a study of control samples from healthy donors and cancer patients. The table came from immunoSEQ multiplex PCR; TCRdb's copy has only in-frame clones and leaves some out. The data contain some 160,000 clones, around 90% of them seen just once; the ten biggest clones take up roughly 5%. Sample: blood. These receptors came from a man aged 25 to 40 in good health.

The V call is TRBV6-2 or TRBV6-3, the J call TRBJ2-2; 13 positions agree with TRBD2. J gave up 5 bases and V 5 bases, and 5 bases lay outside the gene matches. Germline V gene lookup returns CDR1 MNHEY and CDR2 SVGEGT. The CDR3 consists of 16 residues. CDR3 sequence: CASSKGLAGLTGELFF. As DNA, the CDR3 is TGTGCCAGCAGTAAGGGACTAGCGGGGCTAACCGGGGAGCTGTTTTTT.

V gene TRBV6-2 or TRBV6-3 combines with J gene TRBJ1-1; 9 bases agree with TRBD1. This CDR3 is 17 amino acids long. J was trimmed by 0 bases and V by 2 bases; bases with no gene match: 7. The germline CDR1 and CDR2 sequences are MNHEY and SVGEGT. CDR3 protein: CASSYLTGGSMNTEAFF. The CDR3 DNA reads as TGTGCCAGCAGTTACCTTACAGGGGGCTCTATGAACACTGAAGCTTTCTTT.

The chain employs TRBV7-2 and TRBJ1-1; no firm D call. Trimming left V 2 bases short and J 9 bases short, with 7 bases between. Germline V gene sequence: CDR1 SGHTA, CDR2 FQGNSA. CDR3 length: 11 residues. The CDR3 nucleotides read TGTGCCAGCAGCTTAAAAGCAAAAGCTTTCTTT. Translation gives CASSLKAKAFF.

The chain carries TRBV7-6 and TRBJ2-5; 9 nucleotides line up with TRBD2. V lost 5 bases, J lost 2 bases, and 6 bases stayed unmatched. The CDR3 loop spans 15 amino acids. Germline V CDR1 and CDR2: SGHVS, FNYEAQ. The CDR3: CASSRLADSQETQYF. The CDR3 nucleotides read TGTGCCAGCAGCCGACTAGCGGACTCACAAGAGACCCAGTACTTC.

The CDR3, as DNA: TGTGCCAGTACCGCGACAGGGAATGGGTACTACAATGAGCAGTTCTTC. Residues: CASTATGNGYYNEQFF. J is TRBJ2-1 and V is TRBV19; 7 positions match TRBD1. The V and J ends lost 7 bases and 3 bases, in that order; junction bases with no gene match: 12. CDR1 is LNHDA and CDR2 is SQIVND in the germline V gene (reference sequence). CDR3 size: 16 residues.

V usage is TRBV4-3 and J usage is TRBJ1-1; a possible D gene is TRBD1 (5 bases). Trimming pared 0 bases from V and 3 bases from J, leaving 11 bases between. CDR1 and CDR2 from the germline V gene are LGHNA and YSLEER. The CDR3 has 15 amino acids. CDR3 DNA: TGCGCCAGCAGCCAAGAGGCCAGGGCGGACACTGAAGCTTTCTTT. This codes for CASSQEARADTEAFF.

The CDR3 loop reads CASSLEQLGEQYF. Here the CDR3 DNA reads TGTGCCAGCAGCTTAGAACAGTTGGGCGAGCAGTACTTC. The chain is built from TRBV11-2 and TRBJ2-7; no firm D call. V was pared by 0 bases and J by 6 bases, with 9 bases between. The CDR3 extends over 13 amino acids. From germline, CDR1 is SGHAT and CDR2 FQNNGV.

This clone was detected only a few times. The rearrangement links TRBV25-1 to TRBJ1-5, with D tentatively TRBD1 (5 bases). Trimming removed 6 bases at V and 0 bases at J, with 15 bases between. Germline V lookup: CDR1 MGHDK, CDR2 SYGVNS. CDR3 size: 16 residues. The CDR3 DNA reads TGTGCCAGCAGCGGGACGGTAGGGTATAGCAATCAGCCCCAGCATTTT. Its protein is CASSGTVGYSNQPQHF.

This chain connects TRBV3-1 (or the pseudogene TRBV3-2) to TRBJ2-2, with 7 bases aligning to TRBD2. With V trimmed by 4 bases and J by 1 base, 3 bases remained unmatched. CDR3 size: 15 residues. Germline V gene lookup returns CDR1 LGHDT and CDR2 YNNKEL (reference sequence). This CDR3 is CASSPPSGNTGELFF. The CDR3 DNA reads as TGTGCCAGCAGCCCCCCTAGCGGGAACACCGGGGAGCTGTTTTTT.

On this clone: One end of the junction fails to match germline, which may point to a read error. V is TRBV12-3 or TRBV12-4 and J is TRBJ2-5; D is perhaps TRBD2 (6 bases). This CDR3 comprises 13 residues. CDR3 nucleotides: TGTGCCAGTAGTTTGGGGGGAGGAGAGACCCAGTACTTC. It encodes CASSLGGGETQYF.

CDR3 sequence (DNA): TGTGCCGGAGGCCTAAAAAACACTGAAGCTTTCTTT. Amino acid sequence: CAGGLKNTEAFF. The J gene is TRBJ1-1, the V gene TRBV6-6; D is uncertain. Looked up from germline, CDR1 is MNHNY and CDR2 is SVGAGI (reference sequence). CDR3 size: 12 residues. Trimming removed 11 bases from V and 2 bases from J, with 12 bases in between.

This sequence joins TRBV12-5 and TRBJ2-3; 10 positions match TRBD2. The V gene's germline CDR1 is LGHNT and CDR2 FRNRAP. V lost 6 bases to trimming and J lost 0 bases; unmatched junction nucleotides: 6. This CDR3 spans 16 amino acids. CDR3 protein: CASGLRLAGSTDTQYF. The CDR3 DNA sequence: TGTGCTAGTGGCCTGAGACTAGCGGGTAGCACAGATACGCAGTATTTT.

The genes are TRBV19 and TRBJ1-6; possible D gene TRBD1, 6 bases. V was cut by 5 bases and J by 7 bases, with 12 bases left in between. CDR3 length: 14 amino acids. CDR1 is LNHDA, CDR2 SQIVND, per germline (reference sequence). CDR3 sequence reads: CASSPDRRNSPLHF. The CDR3 coding sequence is TGTGCCAGTAGTCCCGACAGGAGAAATTCACCCCTCCACTTT.

The chain combines TRBV19 with TRBJ1-5; D unresolved. V lost 10 bases and J 2 bases, leaving 15 bases between the germline ends. CDR1 and CDR2 from the germline V gene are LNHDA and SQIVND (reference sequence). The CDR3 covers 14 residues. CDR3 residues: CATQGLRGNQPQHF. In DNA, the CDR3 is TGTGCCACCCAAGGGCTGAGGGGCAATCAGCCCCAGCATTTT.

This chain joins TRBV24-1 and TRBJ1-5; 8 nucleotides agree with TRBD1. Trimming took 4 bases from V and 2 from J; bases not matched to a gene: 3. The CDR3 has 15 amino acids. In germline, CDR1 is KGHDR, CDR2 SFDVKD. CDR3 sequence reads: CATSEQGEGNQPQHF. CDR3 DNA: TGTGCCACCAGTGAACAGGGGGAGGGCAATCAGCCCCAGCATTTT.

The chain combines TRBV6-5 with TRBJ2-5; D unresolved. This CDR3 has 15 amino acids. Germline V gene data show CDR1 as MNHEY and CDR2 as SVGAGI. V lost 5 bases and J lost 1, with 14 bases in between. In DNA, the CDR3 is TGTGCCAGCAGTAGGCGAATCCAAATCCAAGAGACCCAGTACTTC. Translating it yields CASSRRIQIQETQYF.

The chain links TRBV12-3 or TRBV12-4 to TRBJ1-2, with 7 positions matching TRBD1. V was clipped by 6 bases and J by 6 bases; unmatched bases: 7. This CDR3 is 13 amino acids long. The CDR3 protein is CASSQTGKDGYTF. The DNA of the CDR3 is TGTGCCAGCAGCCAGACAGGGAAGGATGGCTACACCTTC.

The chain links TRBV3-1 (or the pseudogene TRBV3-2) to TRBJ2-1; 11 bases match TRBD2. The germline V gene encodes CDR1 LGHDT and CDR2 YNNKEL (reference sequence). The CDR3 is 19 residues long. With 0 bases clipped from V and 6 bases from J, the junction kept 13 bases outside the gene matches. The CDR3 nucleotides read TGTGCCAGCAGCCAAGATCCAGGGTTCGGTAGCGGGGGGGTCAATGAGCAGTTCTTC. Translating gives CASSQDPGFGSGGVNEQFF.

The rearrangement joins TRBV6-5 to TRBJ1-6, with D perhaps TRBD1 (5 bases). The CDR3 contains 15 residues. V lost 2 bases, J lost 3 bases, and 8 bases lay in between. Germline V gene sequence: CDR1 MNHEY, CDR2 SVGAGI. CDR3 sequence reads: CASSYRGGYNSPLHF. CDR3 bases: TGTGCCAGCAGTTACCGGGGCGGCTATAATTCACCCCTCCACTTT.

The chain joins TRBV6-5 to TRBJ1-2; D uncertain. Germline V gene sequence: CDR1 MNHEY, CDR2 SVGAGI. Trimming removed 7 bases from V and 2 bases from J, with 8 bases in between. The CDR3 is 12 residues long. Here the CDR3 DNA reads TGTGCCAGCACAAGGCAGAACTATGGCTACACCTTC. Protein product: CASTRQNYGYTF.

There are a few counts of this clone. V is TRBV7-9 and J is TRBJ2-7, with 7 positions matching TRBD1. Germline CDR1 and CDR2: SEHNR and FQNEAQ (reference sequence). V shed 5 bases and J 1 base; nucleotides not matched to a gene: 5. CDR3 size: 14 residues. In nucleotides, the CDR3 is TGTGCCAGCAGCCCGGGACAGCTTTCCTACGAGCAGTACTTC. Its translation is CASSPGQLSYEQYF.